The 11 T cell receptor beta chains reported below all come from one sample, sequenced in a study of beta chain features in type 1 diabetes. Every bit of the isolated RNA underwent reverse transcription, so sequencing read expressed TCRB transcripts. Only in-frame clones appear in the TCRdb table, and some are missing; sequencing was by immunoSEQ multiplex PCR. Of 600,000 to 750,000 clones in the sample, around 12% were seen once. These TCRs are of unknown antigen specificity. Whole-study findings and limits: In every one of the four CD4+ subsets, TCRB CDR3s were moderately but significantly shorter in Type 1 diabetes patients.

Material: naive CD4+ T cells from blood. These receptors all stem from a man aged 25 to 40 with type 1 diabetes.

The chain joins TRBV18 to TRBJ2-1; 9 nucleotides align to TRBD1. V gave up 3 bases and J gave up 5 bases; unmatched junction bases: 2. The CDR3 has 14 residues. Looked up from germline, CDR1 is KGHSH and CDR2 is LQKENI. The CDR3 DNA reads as TGTGCCAGCTCACCCGGGACAGGGAACAATGAGCAGTTCTTC. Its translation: CASSPGTGNNEQFF.

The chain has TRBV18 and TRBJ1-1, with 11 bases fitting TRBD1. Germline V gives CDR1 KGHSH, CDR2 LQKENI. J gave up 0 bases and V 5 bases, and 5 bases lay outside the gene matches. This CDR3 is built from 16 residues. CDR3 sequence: CASSSGQGALNTEAFF. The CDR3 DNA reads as TGTGCCAGCTCATCCGGACAGGGGGCTTTGAACACTGAAGCTTTCTTT.

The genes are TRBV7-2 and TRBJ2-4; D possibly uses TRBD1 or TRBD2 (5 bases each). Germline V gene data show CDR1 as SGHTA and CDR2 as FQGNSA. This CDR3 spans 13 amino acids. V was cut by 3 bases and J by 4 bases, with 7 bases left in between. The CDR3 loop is CASSLGEKNIQYF. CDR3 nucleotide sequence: TGTGCCAGCAGCTTGGGGGAGAAAAACATTCAGTACTTC.

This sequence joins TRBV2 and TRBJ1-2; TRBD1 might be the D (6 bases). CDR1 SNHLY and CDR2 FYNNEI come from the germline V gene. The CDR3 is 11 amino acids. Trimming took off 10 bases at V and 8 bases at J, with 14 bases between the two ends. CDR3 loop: CATSYRDGYTF. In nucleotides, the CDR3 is TGTGCCACCAGCTACAGGGACGGCTACACCTTC. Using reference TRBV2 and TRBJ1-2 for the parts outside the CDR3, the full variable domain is EPEVTQTPSHQVTQMGQEVILRCVPISNHLYFYWYRQILGQKVEFLVSFYNNEISEKSEIFDDQFSVERPDGSNFTLKIRSTKLEDSAMYFCATSYRDGYTFGSGTRLTVV.

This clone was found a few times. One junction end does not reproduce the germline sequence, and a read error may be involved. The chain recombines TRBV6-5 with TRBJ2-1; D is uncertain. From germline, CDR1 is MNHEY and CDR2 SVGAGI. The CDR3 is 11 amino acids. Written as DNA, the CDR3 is TGTGCCAGCAGCTACTACCATGAGCAGTTCTTC. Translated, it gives CASSYYHEQFF.

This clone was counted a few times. The CDR3 spells CASSHQGQGGTGELFF. The CDR3 DNA follows: TGTGCCAGCTCCCACCAAGGACAGGGAGGAACCGGGGAGCTGTTTTTT. This chain joins TRBV18 and TRBJ2-2, with TRBD1 matching over 8 bases. The CDR3 length is 16 residues. Losses at the gene ends were 6 bases for V and 5 bases for J; bases not matched to a gene: 11. The germline gives CDR1 KGHSH, CDR2 LQKENI.

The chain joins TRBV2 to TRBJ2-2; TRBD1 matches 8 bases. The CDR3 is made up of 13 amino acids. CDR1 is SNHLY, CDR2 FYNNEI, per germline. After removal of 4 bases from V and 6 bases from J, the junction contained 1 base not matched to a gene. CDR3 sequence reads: CASSAQGAGELFF. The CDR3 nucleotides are TGTGCCAGCAGTGCACAGGGGGCCGGGGAGCTGTTTTTT.

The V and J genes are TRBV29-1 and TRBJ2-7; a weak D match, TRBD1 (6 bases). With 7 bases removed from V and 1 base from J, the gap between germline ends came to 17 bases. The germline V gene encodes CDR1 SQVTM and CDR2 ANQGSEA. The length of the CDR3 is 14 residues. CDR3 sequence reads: CSGAGWQGSYEQYF. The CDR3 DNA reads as TGCAGCGGTGCCGGGTGGCAGGGGTCCTACGAGCAGTACTTC.

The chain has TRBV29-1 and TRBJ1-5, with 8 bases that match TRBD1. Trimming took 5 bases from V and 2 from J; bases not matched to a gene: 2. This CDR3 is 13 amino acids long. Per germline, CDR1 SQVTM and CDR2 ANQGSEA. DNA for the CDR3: TGCAGCGTTCAACAGGGGGGCAATCAGCCCCAGCATTTT. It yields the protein CSVQQGGNQPQHF.

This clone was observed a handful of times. The CDR3 coding sequence is TGTGCCAGCAGCCCCAGGGGGACTCACAATGAGCAGTTCTTC. It translates to CASSPRGTHNEQFF. The genes are TRBV11-2 and TRBJ2-1; TRBD1 might be the D (7 bases). The V end lost 5 bases, the J end lost 5 bases, and 13 bases lay between the germline ends. Germline CDR1 is SGHAT and CDR2 is FQNNGV. The CDR3 is 14 amino acids. The variable domain in full, completed from reference TRBV11-2 and TRBJ2-1, reads EAGVAQSPRYKIIEKRQSVAFWCNPISGHATLYWYQQILGQGPKLLIQFQNNGVVDDSQLPKDRFSAERLKGVDSTLKIQPAKLEDSAVYLCASSPRGTHNEQFFGPGTRLTVL.

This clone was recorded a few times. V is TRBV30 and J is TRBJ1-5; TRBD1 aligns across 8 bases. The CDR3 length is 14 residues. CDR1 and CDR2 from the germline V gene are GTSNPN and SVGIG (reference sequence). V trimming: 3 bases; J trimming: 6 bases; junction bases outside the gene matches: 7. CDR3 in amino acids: CAWSMDREGQPQHF. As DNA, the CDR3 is TGTGCCTGGAGCATGGACAGGGAGGGTCAGCCCCAGCATTTT. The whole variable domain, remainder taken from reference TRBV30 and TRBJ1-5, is SQTIHQWPATLVQPVGSPLSLECTVEGTSNPNLYWYRQAAGRGLQLLFYSVGIGQISSEVPQNLSASRPQDRQFILSSKKLLLSDSGFYLCAWSMDREGQPQHFGDGTRLSIL.